This section outlines one TCR beta chain sequence together with its context. The source of the sample is a study of T cell changes during pregnancy in multiple sclerosis. The method was immunoSEQ multiplex PCR; TCRdb's version includes in-frame clones alone and lacks a portion of them. The table lists some 74,000 clones, around 94% of them singletons, with 2% to 2.5% in the top ten. This CDR3 region has 14 residues. Germline V gives CDR1 LNHDA, CDR2 SQIVND (reference sequence). V gave up 7 bases and J gave up 4 bases; unmatched junction bases: 8. This sequence originates from a female donor with multiple sclerosis, enrolled in a pregnancy study. The source was peripheral blood, collected before pregnancy. V usage is TRBV19 and J usage is TRBJ1-2, with 8 nucleotides matching TRBD1. The CDR3 nucleotides read TGTGCCAGTACTAAGGACAGGGCCATCTATGGCTACACCTTC. It codes for CASTKDRAIYGYTF.